Below are 20 T cell receptor beta chains sequenced from a single sample in a study of shared clonotypes between healthy human individuals. Data came from immunoSEQ multiplex PCR; TCRdb stores just in-frame clones and leaves some out. The sample lists 2,500,000 or so clones, roughly 93% seen once, with roughly 0.39% in the top ten. The sequenced sample consisted of naive CD4+ T cells from PBMCs. Described subset: CD45RA+ positively selected. These receptors were taken from a man between 18 and 29 years old in good health. Some clones in this sample may be carry-over from other donors' samples.

This sequence joins TRBV5-1 and TRBJ2-5, with TRBD2 identical over 8 bases. The V and J ends lost 3 bases and 5 bases, in that order; junction bases with no gene match: 12. The CDR3 loop spans 16 amino acids. Germline CDR1 reads SGHRS; CDR2 reads YFSETQ. The CDR3 loop reads CASSYPSGRAGETQYF. The DNA for the CDR3 is TGCGCCAGCAGCTACCCCTCCGGGAGGGCCGGGGAGACCCAGTACTTC.

This chain connects TRBV4-1 to TRBJ1-2, with D unclear. This CDR3 contains 16 residues. Between the trimmed V and J ends, which lost 1 base and 3 bases, there was a span of 15 bases. The germline V gene encodes CDR1 MGHRA and CDR2 YSYEKL. The CDR3 DNA sequence: TGCGCCAGCAGCCAAGTCCCCGGGAGTACCCACTATGGCTACACCTTC. This gives the protein CASSQVPGSTHYGYTF.

The V gene is TRBV7-3, the J gene TRBJ2-1, with D maybe TRBD2 (6 bases). Germline assignment: CDR1 SGHTA and CDR2 FQGTGA. The CDR3 is 15 residues long. The V and J ends lost 4 bases and 4 bases respectively, with 14 bases between them. The CDR3 nucleotides read TGTGCCAGCAGCTCCGGCCCGGGGGTTTACAATGAGCAGTTCTTC. Translated, it gives CASSSGPGVYNEQFF.

CDR3: CASSEIAGETQYF. The CDR3, as DNA: TGTGCCAGCAGTGAAATAGCGGGAGAGACCCAGTACTTC. The chain recombines TRBV2 with TRBJ2-5, with 7 bases that match TRBD2. V shed 2 bases and J 4 bases; nucleotides not matched to a gene: 1. Germline loops: CDR1 SNHLY, CDR2 FYNNEI. The length of the CDR3 is 13 residues. The full variable domain, rest sourced from reference TRBV2 and TRBJ2-5, is EPEVTQTPSHQVTQMGQEVILRCVPISNHLYFYWYRQILGQKVEFLVSFYNNEISEKSEIFDDQFSVERPDGSNFTLKIRSTKLEDSAMYFCASSEIAGETQYFGPGTRLLVL.

The chain employs TRBV19 and TRBJ2-7, with D perhaps matching TRBD1 or TRBD2 (5 bases each). V was cut by 4 bases and J by 0 bases, with 10 bases left in between. The CDR3 covers 14 residues. CDR1 LNHDA and CDR2 SQIVND come from the germline V gene (reference sequence). CDR3 bases: TGTGCCAGTAGTAAGGGACGGAGCTCCTACGAGCAGTACTTC. Its protein is CASSKGRSSYEQYF.

This clone was observed a few times. This CDR3 reads CASSDGTLPEAFF. As DNA, the CDR3 is TGTGCCAGCAGTGACGGGACATTGCCTGAAGCTTTCTTT. The chain uses TRBV6-1 and TRBJ1-1, with a tentative D call TRBD1 (6 bases). V dropped 3 bases and J dropped 6 bases, with 11 bases sitting between them. The CDR3 extends over 13 amino acids. In germline, CDR1 is MNHNS, CDR2 SASEGT.

This chain links TRBV6-1 with TRBJ2-7, with D tentatively TRBD1 (6 bases). The germline V and J ends were trimmed by 3 bases and 3 bases, with 15 bases remaining between them. Per germline, CDR1 MNHNS and CDR2 SASEGT. This CDR3 is 15 amino acids long. CDR3 loop: CASSDRTAVFYEQYF. The DNA for the CDR3 is TGTGCCAGCAGTGATAGGACAGCAGTTTTCTACGAGCAGTACTTC.

As concerns this clone: This CDR3 is also generated by other DNA sequences in the sample. This chain joins TRBV2 and TRBJ2-5; D might be TRBD1 (6 bases). CDR1 and CDR2 from the germline V gene are SNHLY and FYNNEI. V was pared by 2 bases and J by 5 bases, with 6 bases between. The CDR3 covers 12 residues. This CDR3 reads CASSEQGETQYF. CDR3 sequence (DNA): TGTGCCAGCAGTGAACAGGGGGAGACCCAGTACTTC.

The gene calls are TRBV6-6 and TRBJ1-1; 7 bases are a match to TRBD1. V shed 5 bases and J 0 bases; nucleotides not matched to a gene: 6. CDR1 and CDR2 from the germline V gene are MNHNY and SVGAGI (reference sequence). CDR3 length: 15 amino acids. The CDR3 loop is CASSPQGGMNTEAFF. CDR3 in DNA: TGTGCCAGCAGTCCTCAGGGGGGGATGAACACTGAAGCTTTCTTT.

The gene calls are TRBV5-6 and TRBJ1-2; D unresolved. V was pared by 0 bases and J by 7 bases, with 16 bases between. Germline values: CDR1 SGHDT, CDR2 YYEEEE. The CDR3 is made up of 15 amino acids. The chain's CDR3 is CASSLEFRPYSGYTF. DNA for the CDR3: TGTGCCAGCAGCTTGGAGTTTAGGCCATACTCTGGCTACACCTTC.

The V and J genes are TRBV28 and TRBJ2-1, with a tentative D call TRBD1 (7 bases). Trimming removed 8 bases from V and 5 bases from J, with 13 bases in between. From germline, CDR1 is MDHEN and CDR2 SYDVKM. The length of the CDR3 is 13 residues. The CDR3 DNA sequence: TGTGCCAGCTGGAGGGACAGTAACAATGAGCAGTTCTTC. Protein sequence: CASWRDSNNEQFF.

The rearrangement links TRBV5-1 to TRBJ2-7; TRBD2 agrees at 13 bases. Germline V CDR1 and CDR2: SGHRS, YFSETQ. CDR3 length: 13 amino acids. V lost 10 bases, J lost 4 bases, and 5 bases stayed unmatched. DNA of the CDR3: TGCGCCTCCCAACTAGCGGGAGGGTACGAGCAGTACTTC. It codes for CASQLAGGYEQYF.

V usage is TRBV10-2 and J usage is TRBJ2-2, with 8 bases matching TRBD2. The CDR3 runs to 16 residues. The V gene's germline CDR1 is WSHSY and CDR2 SAAADI. Trimming at V came to 4 bases and at J to 5 bases, leaving 9 bases not matched to a gene. This CDR3 reads CASSGLAHTRTGELFF. In DNA, the CDR3 is TGCGCCAGCAGTGGACTAGCGCACACAAGGACCGGGGAGCTGTTTTTT.

In the case of this clone: The identical CDR3 is also encoded by other nucleotide sequences in the sample. The chain combines TRBV27 with TRBJ2-5, with a possible D match to TRBD1 (5 bases). The CDR3 has 14 residues. V was trimmed by 3 bases and J by 2 bases, leaving 10 bases between them. CDR1 MNHEY and CDR2 SMNVEV come from the germline V gene (reference sequence). The CDR3 protein is CASSFQGLQETQYF. The CDR3 region has the DNA TGTGCCAGCAGTTTTCAGGGCTTACAAGAGACCCAGTACTTC.

DNA of the CDR3: TGTGCCAGCTCACCACTTGGTACGGGAAATTCAGAGACCCAGTACTTC. Its translation: CASSPLGTGNSETQYF. This rearrangement joins TRBV18 to TRBJ2-5, with D possibly matching TRBD2 (5 bases). Between the trimmed V and J ends, which lost 1 base and 4 bases, there was a span of 16 bases. The CDR3 runs to 16 residues. Germline V gene lookup returns CDR1 KGHSH and CDR2 LQKENI. The full variable domain, in which reference TRBV18 and TRBJ2-5 provide the parts outside the CDR3, is NAGVMQNPRHLVRRRGQEARLRCSPMKGHSHVYWYRQLPEEGLKFMVYLQKENIIDESGMPKERFSAEFPKEGPSILRIQQVVRGDSAAYFCASSPLGTGNSETQYFGPGTRLLVL.

As regards this clone: Other nucleotide sequences from this sample produce the same CDR3. The CDR3 nucleotides read TGTGCCAGCAGCAGAGACTCCTACAATGAGCAGTTCTTC. Protein product: CASSRDSYNEQFF. The chain is built from TRBV6-5 and TRBJ2-1; D is unresolved. Germline loops: CDR1 MNHEY, CDR2 SVGAGI. This CDR3 has 13 amino acids. V gave up 6 bases and J gave up 0 bases, with 6 bases separating them.

The DNA for the CDR3 is TGTGCCAGCAGCTGGCGACTAGCGGGGGACACTGATGAGCAGTTCTTC. The encoded protein is CASSWRLAGDTDEQFF. This chain connects TRBV11-2 to TRBJ2-1, with 12 bases that match TRBD2. This CDR3 has 16 amino acids. Germline assignment: CDR1 SGHAT and CDR2 FQNNGV. The ends lost 4 bases at V and 8 bases at J; junction bases unmatched: 9.

The chain uses TRBV25-1 and TRBJ2-1; 9 bases match TRBD2. The CDR3 contains 16 residues. The V gene's germline CDR1 is MGHDK and CDR2 SYGVNS. V dropped 3 bases and J dropped 6; count of bases not matched to a gene: 9. The CDR3 bases are TGTGCCAGCAGTGACCGCAGACTAGCGGAGCTCAATGAGCAGTTCTTC. Translation: CASSDRRLAELNEQFF.

The chain is built from TRBV6-1 and TRBJ2-5; TRBD1 matches at 8 bases. V shed 1 base, J shed 5 bases, and the junction held 3 bases outside the gene matches. CDR3 length: 14 amino acids. In germline, CDR1 is MNHNS, CDR2 SASEGT. CDR3 coding DNA: TGTGCCAGCAGTGAAGGGACAGGGAGGGAGACCCAGTACTTC. It codes for CASSEGTGRETQYF.

Regarding this clone: This same CDR3 is encoded by further DNA sequences in the sample. The V gene is TRBV18, the J gene TRBJ2-1; no firm D call. Trimming cost V 3 bases and J 0 bases, with 0 bases left between them. The CDR3 has 12 amino acids. Germline lookup yields CDR1 KGHSH and CDR2 LQKENI. The CDR3 loop reads CASSPSYNEQFF. CDR3 DNA: TGTGCCAGCTCACCCTCCTACAATGAGCAGTTCTTC.